This T cell receptor (beta chain) was observed in a study of cytomegalovirus exposure and HLA in healthy donors (dated by TCRdb to the late 2010s). Regarding the complete study: In an earlier analysis of roughly 590 of the donors, around 300 Gb of sequence data and some 120 million unique TCR beta sequences from 180 million or so T cells were reported. An early release covering about 600 HLA-typed donors comprised about 300 gigabases of sequencing data and approximately 85 million unique TCR sequences. Among the roughly 400 genotyped donors, approximately 77% belonged to the genetic ancestry cluster associated with self-reported Caucasian donors. The study was designed to test whether signatures of past pathogen exposure could be identified by cataloging public T cell receptors. The study profiled the T cell repertoires of about 640 subjects by immunosequencing and related them to cytomegalovirus serostatus. A separate validation cohort of over 95 different subjects was used in addition to the 666-subject first cohort. To predict cytomegalovirus infection status, the study brought together high-throughput TCR immunosequencing, statistical association of individual TCRs with disease status, and machine learning. A later analysis re-analyzed previously published TCR beta repertoires from about 600 donors and added high-resolution HLA genotyping to study TCR occurrence patterns. In the later analysis, no new phenotypic data were used to find candidate immune exposures; instead, reliance was placed on TCR beta sequences and their occurrence across donors. In an earlier analysis of roughly 600 of the donors, high-throughput TCR beta sequencing was used to judge whether each TCR beta V gene segment behaved as functional or pseudogenic. Donor age, sex, ethnicity and CMV serostatus were collected together with the repertoire data. Genome-wide SNP genotypes for about 65% of the 666 donors were used in a later genetic analysis, which treated that subset as a discovery cohort. Every discovery cohort repertoire had been produced on one sequencing platform. Both class I and class II loci were covered by HLA typing, at four-digit resolution. Typing coverage varied by locus: about 620-630 donors for A, B, C, DRB1 and DQB1; more than 500 for DQA1; approximately 610 for DPA1; 400 to 480 for DPB1. Five DR-DQ haplotypes were handled as single units for association and clustering because linkage in the cohort was strong. Among around 400 genotyped donors of the cohort, an average of roughly 230,000 unique TCR beta nucleotide sequences was sequenced per donor, of which roughly 17% were non-productive. Results and caveats for the whole study, not just this receptor: Strong co-occurrence of HLA alleles, especially DR and DQ, made assigning TCR associations to individual alleles difficult. A later analysis found that TCR association rates varied across HLA loci, with DRB1 alleles showing the most associated TCRs and HLA-C alleles the fewest. For the cohort, immune exposure information was limited to CMV serostatus. A cluster of highly shared sequence variants was judged likely to represent a technical artifact of the sequencing pipeline. In vitro tests confirmed that a few of the cytomegalovirus-associated TCR beta chains recognize cytomegalovirus antigens. According to a later analysis, parvovirus B19, influenza, CMV and Epstein-Barr virus appeared linked to several top co-occurrence clusters. Roughly uniform sequencing depth across donors was assumed in presence/absence analyses, although this assumption may not hold. In a later analysis, HLA-associated TCR beta chains were found to be more clonally expanded and to have lower generation probabilities than equally common non-associated chains. Some IMGT-functional V segments, including TRBV6-2 and TRBV6-3, could not be told apart with the 87-base-pair reads, so those segments were excluded. V-gene and J-gene trimming of TCR beta chains was associated with a missense DCLRE1C variant in a later genetic analysis, and the association was replicated in an independent cohort. A later analysis found that most CMV-associated TCR beta chains appeared HLA-restricted, with HLA associations seemingly driven largely by CMV exposure. It was suggested by the authors that the approach could potentially be generalized to other disease states and immunological phenotypes. An earlier analysis of approximately 600 of the donors showed that most TCR beta V segments appeared in productive rearrangements either about 90% or about 30% of the time, which broadly matched IMGT annotations. In this cohort, only TCR beta chains were sequenced, and detectable features were limited by the absence of alpha or paired-chain data. Because some donors lacked HLA typing at each locus, the association tests relied only on the typed subset. Compared with the approximately 670-donor mean, donors in an Asian-associated ancestry cluster had fewer N-insertions in productive TCRs, according to a later genetic analysis. Most TCR sequences were seen in very few donors, while some public TCRs were found in many individuals. In both the original and validation cohorts, the classifier was reported to diagnose cytomegalovirus status with high specificity and sensitivity. In a later analysis, about 16,000 TCR beta sequences were associated with specific HLA alleles at a false discovery rate of 0.05. The study gave a list of about 170 TCR beta chains associated with cytomegalovirus. A further reported finding was that TCR beta sequences accurately predicted the HLA-A and HLA-B alleles for most subjects in the first cohort. Because counts were too low, 15 to 20 rarely observed V segments, including chromosome 9 orphons, were excluded from the earlier analysis of several hundred of the donors. Correlated functional status among segregating V segments might reflect linkage disequilibrium, but an unknown experimental factor could not be ruled out.

As concerns this clone: Its antigen is still unknown.

The CDR3 starts with the cysteine, ends with the phenylalanine, and has 15 residues. The kept DNA is CDR3 alone, 45 bases in frame from the first base. According to the germline V gene, CDR1 reads SGHRS and CDR2 reads YFSETQ. V was cut back by 7 bases and J by 5 bases, leaving a gap of 21 bases between them. Library preparation was by the immunoSEQ multiplex PCR assay. A mixture of 60 forward primers for TCR Vbeta segments and 13 reverse primers for TCR Jbeta segments was used in the multiplex PCR. A multiplex PCR assay on genomic DNA amplified the CDR3 region of rearranged TCR beta genes. The Illumina HiSeq System was used to sequence the amplified TCR beta libraries as 87-base-pair reads. As for the original processing: A later analysis counted approximately 74 million unique TCR beta chains across the 700 or so repertoires, and roughly 9.9 million of these chains were shared by at least two donors. To remove PCR and sequencing errors, raw reads were error-corrected and collapsed into unique sequences using a nearest-neighbor algorithm that merged closely related sequences. V, D and J gene segments were assigned by aligning CDR3 sequences to IMGT reference sequences. For a sequence to be retained, a match of at least six nucleotides to both a V gene segment and a J gene segment was required. Rearrangements were classified as productive when the CDR3 lacked stop codons and remained in frame with V and J, and all other rearrangements were classified as non-productive. Following IMGT convention, CDR3 was defined as the stretch from the second conserved V-encoded cysteine up to the conserved J-encoded phenylalanine. Sequences without an unambiguous match to a single V gene segment were excluded from the earlier analysis of about 600 of the donors. In an earlier analysis of several hundred of the donors, a V segment was called functional when productive rearrangements were above 56.7%, and segregating when the standard deviation between donors exceeded 5%. A statistical classification framework was developed to diagnose cytomegalovirus status using the catalog of TCR beta chain sequences. V and J gene assignment, in a later analysis, came from comparing TCR nucleotide sequences with IMGT/GENE-DB human TR gene sequences. The TCRdist pipeline was used in a later analysis to assign CDR3 sequences and most-parsimonious VDJ recombination scenarios. In a later analysis, each TCR beta chain was defined by its CDR3 amino acid sequence together with its V-gene family, and reads lacking a unique V-gene family were excluded. As a way to deal with suspected cross-contamination and a sequencing artifact, a later analysis dropped roughly 600 nucleotide sequences that were highly shared and had low generation probability. In a later analysis, a clonal expansion index was calculated for each public chain from normalized within-repertoire ranks of inferred template counts. In a later analysis, generation probabilities were computed using a VDJ recombination model fitted to out-of-frame rearrangements, and the results were checked against IGoR. Hypergeometric tests were used in a later analysis to score TCR-TCR, TCR-HLA and TCR-CMV co-occurrence, with a repertoire-size bias correction applied to the TCR pairs. A later analysis estimated false discovery rates by permuting HLA or CMV assignments 20 times. In a later analysis, co-occurring TCRs were grouped using DBSCAN, with TCRdist sequence similarity added in when clustering inside HLA-allele-positive subsets. For co-occurrence clustering, repertoires with fewer than 30,000 or more than 120,000 public chains were excluded, along with a handful of repertoires with anomalous nucleotide sharing. TCRdb stores this immuneACCESS table with in-frame sequences only. Part of the clones is absent; in the studies checked, under half of the shortfall reflects unresolved V genes, and no reason is known for the rest. V, J and clone size are taken as reported in that table, and D and trimming were inferred from the DNA itself. This sample's table has entries for 35,000 to 50,000 clones. Around 3.1% of the sample is taken by the ten largest.

The cohort consisted of 650 to 700 healthy bone marrow donors. All cohort members were sampled while nominally healthy, although unrecorded immune exposures were likely present. The donor tested CMV seropositive, placing the donor among the 250 to 350 seropositive members of the cohort. A peripheral blood sample was collected from each donor, and TCR beta sequencing was performed on peripheral blood mononuclear cells. The Qiagen DNeasy Blood Extraction Kit was used to extract genomic DNA from the blood cell samples. The chain couples TRBV5-1 to TRBJ2-5; possibly the D gene is TRBD2, per 6 matching bases. The clonotype originates from a woman aged 25 to 39 in good health and CMV-seropositive. The sequencing input was PBMCs. The CDR3 amino acid sequence is: CASRSIVSGGETQYF. The DNA is as follows: TGCGCCAGCCGCTCGATTGTCAGTGGAGGGGAGACCCAGTACTTC. This CDR3, with the reference TRBV5-1 and TRBJ2-5 proteins standing in past its ends, gives the full variable domain KAGVTQTPRYLIKTRGQQVTLSCSPISGHRSVSWYQQTPGQGLQFLFEYFSETQRNKGNFPGRFSGRQFSNSRSEMNVSTLELGDSALYLCASRSIVSGGETQYFGPGTRLLVL.